These 25 T cell receptor beta chains were sequenced from one sample in a study of T cell repertoires in MIS-A myocarditis. Sequencing used immunoSEQ multiplex PCR; TCRdb keeps in-frame clones, though not all of them. Counted here are some 6,000 clones, approximately 84% occurring once; the ten biggest clones make up 64%. Sequenced material: interventricular septum heart tissue obtained at autopsy. These receptors were obtained from a man aged 18 to 35 with fulminant myocarditis from multisystem inflammatory syndrome in adults (MIS-A) after COVID-19.

This chain uses TRBV28 with TRBJ1-5; weak D call: TRBD1 (6 bases). CDR1 is MDHEN, CDR2 SYDVKM, per germline. Trimming removed 6 bases at V and 4 bases at J, with 13 bases between. The CDR3 extends over 14 amino acids. CDR3 nucleotides: TGTGCCAGCAGGAGGGACAATACGAATCAGCCCCAGCATTTT. Translation gives CASRRDNTNQPQHF.

This chain joins TRBV11-2 and TRBJ2-1; 8 bases map to TRBD2. This CDR3 has 14 amino acids. Germline V CDR1 and CDR2: SGHAT, FQNNGV. V was pared by 0 bases and J by 8 bases, with 3 bases of the junction left unmatched. CDR3 DNA sequence: TGTGCCAGCAGCTTAGAGCGGGGGGTGGATGAGCAGTTCTTC. Amino acid sequence: CASSLERGVDEQFF.

This clone was recorded a few times. The rearrangement uses TRBV4-3 and TRBJ1-1; D gene unclear. The length of the CDR3 is 13 residues. Germline CDR1 LGHNA, CDR2 YSLEER. V dropped 4 bases and J dropped 4 bases, with 10 bases sitting between them. The CDR3: CASSPFRFTEAFF. The CDR3 nucleotides read TGCGCCAGCAGCCCGTTTAGGTTCACTGAAGCTTTCTTT.

In the case of this clone: One end of the junction varies from germline; a read error may be responsible. This chain uses TRBV7-9 with TRBJ1-1, with 7 bases fitting TRBD1. Germline V lookup: CDR1 SEHNR, CDR2 FQNEAQ (reference sequence). The CDR3 covers 16 residues. DNA for the CDR3: TGTGCCAGCAGCCTAGCCCTCGCAATGGGGACAGATAAAGCTTTCTTT. It specifies CASSLALAMGTDKAFF.

The CDR3 DNA is TGTGCCTGGAGTGTGGGGGCCTGGGAGCAGTTCTTC. Amino acids: CAWSVGAWEQFF. The chain joins TRBV30 to TRBJ2-1, with a weak D call TRBD1 (6 bases). V was cut by 0 bases and J by 10 bases, with 10 bases left in between. The germline CDR1 and CDR2 sequences are GTSNPN and SVGIG (reference sequence). This CDR3 comprises 12 residues.

V and J are TRBV7-2 and TRBJ2-1; perhaps TRBD2 as D (5 bases). The V gene lost 0 bases and the J gene lost 7 bases, with 13 bases spanning the gap. The CDR3 has 15 amino acids. Germline V gene sequence: CDR1 SGHTA, CDR2 FQGNSA. The CDR3 is CASSLAASLSNEQFF. CDR3 nucleotides: TGTGCCAGCAGCTTAGCGGCTAGCCTCTCGAATGAGCAGTTCTTC. Full variable domain (outside the CDR3, taken from reference TRBV7-2 and TRBJ2-1): GAGVSQSPSNKVTEKGKDVELRCDPISGHTALYWYRQSLGQGLEFLIYFQGNSAPDKSGLPSDRFSAERTGGSVSTLTIQRTQQEDSAVYLCASSLAASLSNEQFFGPGTRLTVL.

The chain has TRBV24-1 and TRBJ2-6; unclear D gene. CDR3 length: 15 residues. The V and J ends lost 5 bases and 2 bases respectively, with 9 bases between them. Germline-derived CDR1 and CDR2 are KGHDR and SFDVKD. The CDR3 region has the DNA TGTGCCACCAGTGCCCAACGACCTGGGGCCAACGTCCTGACTTTC. It yields the protein CATSAQRPGANVLTF.

This chain connects TRBV10-3 to TRBJ2-7, with 7 bases fitting TRBD2. CDR3 length: 15 amino acids. V shed 2 bases and J 1 base; nucleotides not matched to a gene: 5. Germline-derived CDR1 and CDR2 are ENHRY and SYGVKD. The CDR3 loop reads CAISEPGGGSYEQYF. CDR3 bases: TGTGCCATCAGTGAGCCTGGGGGGGGATCCTACGAGCAGTACTTC.

The chain is built from TRBV5-5 and TRBJ2-7; D may be TRBD1 (5 bases). Germline V lookup: CDR1 SGHKS, CDR2 YYEKEE (reference sequence). The CDR3 is 14 residues long. Trimming pared 0 bases from V and 3 bases from J, leaving 10 bases between. CDR3 sequence (DNA): TGTGCCAGCAGCTTGGGGGGCACCAACTACGAGCAGTACTTC. This gives the protein CASSLGGTNYEQYF.

The chain combines TRBV19 with TRBJ1-2; D is unclear. Germline assignment: CDR1 LNHDA and CDR2 SQIVND (reference sequence). The CDR3 length is 15 residues. The germline V and J ends were trimmed by 2 bases and 3 bases, with 13 bases remaining between them. In DNA, the CDR3 is TGTGCCAGTAGTATACGGGCAGACCTCGACTATGGCTACACCTTC. This translates into CASSIRADLDYGYTF.

This sequence joins TRBV2 and TRBJ2-5; 7 bases fit TRBD1. From germline, CDR1 is SNHLY and CDR2 FYNNEI. This CDR3 region has 13 residues. V lost 10 bases and J lost 1; bases outside the gene matches: 6. This CDR3 reads CATSGQIQETQYF. The CDR3 nucleotides are TGTGCCACCTCGGGACAGATCCAAGAGACCCAGTACTTC.

This clone occurred once. This rearrangement joins TRBV5-1 to TRBJ1-1; weak D call: TRBD1 (5 bases). Germline V gene sequence: CDR1 SGHRS, CDR2 YFSETQ. The CDR3 is 13 residues long. The V end was cut by 9 bases, the J end by 1 base, with 13 bases between. In DNA, the CDR3 is TGCGCCACCAAAGGGGCGCCGAACACTGAAGCTTTCTTT. It specifies CATKGAPNTEAFF.

This clone was detected once. This chain joins TRBV7-3 and TRBJ2-1; a possible D gene is TRBD2 (5 bases). The V end was cut by 1 base, the J end by 10 bases, with 14 bases between. The CDR3 is made up of 14 amino acids. Germline CDR1 and CDR2: SGHTA and FQGTGA. The CDR3 coding sequence is TGTGCCAGCAGCTTAAATGGCCCCTCGGGGGAGCAGTTCTTC. Translating gives CASSLNGPSGEQFF.

This CDR3 is CASTVGQPYGYTF. As DNA, the CDR3 is TGTGCCAGTACCGTGGGACAGCCGTATGGCTACACCTTC. The J gene is TRBJ1-2, the V gene TRBV19, with TRBD1 matching 7 bases. This CDR3 spans 13 amino acids. V trimming: 7 bases; J trimming: 5 bases; junction bases outside the gene matches: 7. Germline V gives CDR1 LNHDA, CDR2 SQIVND (reference sequence).

This clone was seen more than once but under ten times. CDR3 bases: TGTGCCAGCAGCCGCAGGGTGGTGGATTATAATTCACCCCTCCACTTT. Protein sequence: CASSRRVVDYNSPLHF. V and J are TRBV9 and TRBJ1-6; weak D call: TRBD1 (5 bases). The CDR3 is 16 residues long. From germline, CDR1 is SGDLS and CDR2 YYNGEE. Trimming took off 4 bases at V and 4 bases at J, with 15 bases between the two ends.

The V gene is TRBV14, the J gene TRBJ1-1; D unclear. V dropped 1 base and J dropped 1 base, with 4 bases sitting between them. CDR3 length: 13 amino acids. Per germline, CDR1 SGHDN and CDR2 FVKESK. The CDR3 spells CASSQGRNTEAFF. CDR3 bases: TGTGCCAGCAGCCAAGGGAGGAACACTGAAGCTTTCTTT.

The rearrangement links TRBV30 to TRBJ2-1; no reliable D call. V lost 5 bases, J lost 4 bases, and 6 bases lay in between. Germline assignment: CDR1 GTSNPN and CDR2 SVGIG (reference sequence). CDR3 length: 11 residues. This CDR3 is CAWGSYNEQFF. The CDR3 DNA reads TGTGCCTGGGGTTCGTACAATGAGCAGTTCTTC.

This clone has just a few counts. In DNA, the CDR3 is TGTGCCAGCAGTTGGACTAGGAAGGAGACCCAGTACTTC. Translated: CASSWTRKETQYF. The rearrangement joins TRBV28 to TRBJ2-5, with 7 bases matching TRBD2. The germline gives CDR1 MDHEN, CDR2 SYDVKM. The V and J ends lost 4 bases and 5 bases, in that order; junction bases with no gene match: 4. CDR3 size: 13 residues.

The chain uses TRBV28 and TRBJ2-3; TRBD2 agrees at 11 bases. The CDR3 length is 18 residues. The V and J ends lost 7 bases and 2 bases, in that order; junction bases with no gene match: 14. The germline V gene has CDR1 MDHEN and CDR2 SYDVKM. CDR3 DNA sequence: TGTGCCAGCAACCCCCTAGGGGTAGCGGGAGGGTCCACAGATACGCAGTATTTT. Its translation is CASNPLGVAGGSTDTQYF.

The chain couples TRBV1 to TRBJ2-6; the table assigns TRBD2, which was not confirmed against the DNA. TRBV1 is a pseudogene. This CDR3 has 15 residues. CDR3: CTSSCGGSRANVLTF. CDR3 bases: TGCACCAGCAGCTGCGGCGGAAGTCGGGCCAACGTCCTGACTTTC.

The rearrangement uses TRBV4-1 and TRBJ1-3; possibly TRBD1 for D (5 bases). Germline V lookup: CDR1 MGHRA, CDR2 YSYEKL. The CDR3 sequence is 15 residues long. Between the trimmed V and J ends, which lost 5 bases and 0 bases, there was a span of 11 bases. The CDR3 DNA is TGCGCCAGCAGCAATATACAGGTCTCTGGAAACACCATATATTTT. Its protein is CASSNIQVSGNTIYF.

J is TRBJ1-1 and V is TRBV19; D gene unclear. The CDR3 spans 18 residues. CDR1 and CDR2 (germline): LNHDA, SQIVND (reference sequence). V was cut by 3 bases and J by 5 bases, with 25 bases left in between. The CDR3 protein is CASSMVYVAGELRTEAFF. The CDR3 region has the DNA TGTGCCAGTAGTATGGTGTATGTGGCAGGCGAACTGAGAACTGAAGCTTTCTTT.

Only a few counts were recorded for this clone. The rearrangement uses TRBV19 and TRBJ2-1; possibly TRBD1 for D (5 bases). V shed 6 bases and J shed 0 bases, with 15 bases lying between them. The germline CDR1 and CDR2 sequences are LNHDA and SQIVND (reference sequence). The CDR3 has 16 residues. CDR3: CASRLWGGSSYNEQFF. In nucleotides, the CDR3 is TGTGCCAGTAGGTTATGGGGCGGAAGCTCCTACAATGAGCAGTTCTTC. Drawing the rest from reference TRBV19 and TRBJ2-1, the complete variable domain is DGGITQSPKYLFRKEGQNVTLSCEQNLNHDAMYWYRQDPGQGLRLIYYSQIVNDFQKGDIAEGYSVSREKKESFPLTVTSAQKNPTAFYLCASRLWGGSSYNEQFFGPGTRLTVL.

The rearrangement joins TRBV27 to TRBJ2-3; D might be TRBD2 (6 bases). CDR1 is MNHEY, CDR2 SMNVEV, per germline (reference sequence). CDR3 length equals 16 residues. Trimming took 6 bases from V and 1 from J, leaving 17 bases between them. The CDR3 loop is CASSPLSGRGTDTQYF. Here the CDR3 DNA reads TGTGCCAGCAGCCCCCTAAGCGGGCGCGGCACAGATACGCAGTATTTT.

This sequence joins TRBV4-1 and TRBJ1-1; 7 nucleotides match TRBD1. The CDR3 has 18 residues. Germline-derived CDR1 and CDR2 are MGHRA and YSYEKL. J lost 1 base, V lost 1 base, and 12 bases had no gene match. The CDR3 nucleotides are TGCGCCAGCAGCCAAGCGGGGACACCGGGACAGCCGAACACTGAAGCTTTCTTT. Its protein is CASSQAGTPGQPNTEAFF.